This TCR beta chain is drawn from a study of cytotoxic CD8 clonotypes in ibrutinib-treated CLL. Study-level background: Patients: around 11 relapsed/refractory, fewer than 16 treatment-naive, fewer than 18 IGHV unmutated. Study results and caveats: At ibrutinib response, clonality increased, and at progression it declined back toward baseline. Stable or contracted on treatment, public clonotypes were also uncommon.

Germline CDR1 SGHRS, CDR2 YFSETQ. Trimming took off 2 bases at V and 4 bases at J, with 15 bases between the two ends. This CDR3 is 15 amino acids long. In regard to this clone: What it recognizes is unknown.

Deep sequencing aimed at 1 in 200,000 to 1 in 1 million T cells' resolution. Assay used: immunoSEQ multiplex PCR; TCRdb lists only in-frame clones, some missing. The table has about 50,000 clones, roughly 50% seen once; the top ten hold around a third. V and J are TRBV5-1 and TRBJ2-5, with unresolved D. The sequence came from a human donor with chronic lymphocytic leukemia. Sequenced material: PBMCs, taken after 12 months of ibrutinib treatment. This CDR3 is CASSLGSDVIETQYF. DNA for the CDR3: TGCGCCAGCAGCTTAGGTAGTGACGTGATAGAGACCCAGTACTTC.